This TCR beta chain emerged from a study of OX40 agonist ivuxolimab in advanced cancers. Sequencing used immunoSEQ multiplex PCR; TCRdb keeps in-frame clones, though not all of them. This sample has about 93,000 clones, with under 95% found just once. The source is an adult with an advanced solid tumor such as melanoma, head and neck, liver or kidney cancer. The sample here was CD4+ or CD8+ T cells sorted from blood, taken in a trial of the OX40 agonist ivuxolimab.

CDR3 amino acids: CASSSQGSNEQFF. For the CDR3, the DNA is TGTGCCAGCAGCTCACAGGGCTCTAATGAGCAGTTCTTC. The chain links TRBV11-2 to TRBJ2-1, with D possibly being TRBD1 (6 bases). This CDR3 has 13 residues. Per germline, CDR1 SGHAT and CDR2 FQNNGV. Trimming stripped 4 bases from V and 7 bases from J, with 11 bases between.